The T cell receptor (beta chain) under discussion was sequenced for a study of T cell responses to AZD1222 COVID-19 vaccine. Background on the study: Second doses were pooled across both intervals (about 4 or about 12 weeks).

Profiled with immunoSEQ multiplex PCR; TCRdb holds only in-frame clones, not every one. This table has some 100,000 clones, approximately 90% appearing once. Note on this clone: The antigen is undetermined.

General study points: Repertoire sampling was restricted to post-peak T cell response timepoints. The sample set comprised mostly white British donors with more females, and clonal diversity was possibly underestimated.

The CDR3 length is 16 residues. Germline lookup yields CDR1 MGHRA and CDR2 YSYEKL. V was pared by 0 bases and J by 6 bases, with 4 bases of the junction left unmatched. Sequences were derived from peripheral blood, sampled on day 0 of AZD1222 vaccination. This clonotype originated in an adult in good health. This chain joins TRBV4-1 and TRBJ1-6, with 8 bases that match TRBD1. The CDR3: CASSQDGQGGNSPLHF. The CDR3 DNA reads TGCGCCAGCAGCCAAGATGGACAGGGAGGTAATTCACCCCTCCACTTT.